These 32 T cell receptor beta chains were sequenced from one sample in a study of blood T cell repertoires in COVID-19. Measured with immunoSEQ multiplex PCR; TCRdb has only the in-frame clones, and not every one. This sample has 120,000 or so clones, with around 88% found just once. Sequenced sample: peripheral blood. The receptors derive from a woman in her fifties or sixties with active or convalescent COVID-19.

This chain joins TRBV6-5 and TRBJ2-7; 8 bases fit TRBD1. The V gene's germline CDR1 is MNHEY and CDR2 SVGAGI. This CDR3 has 15 residues. V lost 1 base, J lost 6 bases, and 8 bases stayed unmatched. Written as DNA, the CDR3 is TGTGCCAGCAGTTACTTGGGACAGGTTCCCCTCGAGCAGTACTTC. Protein: CASSYLGQVPLEQYF.

The rearrangement joins TRBV3-1 (or the pseudogene TRBV3-2) to TRBJ2-1; 10 bases map to TRBD2. Per the germline V gene, CDR1 is LGHDT and CDR2 is YNNKEL (reference sequence). CDR3 length: 16 amino acids. V lost 3 bases and J lost 7; bases outside the gene matches: 9. The CDR3 DNA follows: TGTGCCAGCAGCCATTCTAGCGGGAGAGCCCCGAATGAGCAGTTCTTC. This sequence encodes CASSHSSGRAPNEQFF.

The rearrangement links TRBV7-9 to TRBJ2-3, with 9 bases fitting TRBD2. This CDR3 region has 17 residues. With 5 bases clipped from V and 5 bases from J, the junction kept 14 bases outside the gene matches. Germline V gene lookup returns CDR1 SEHNR and CDR2 FQNEAQ (reference sequence). This CDR3 reads CASSTTYRGRARDTQYF. In DNA, the CDR3 is TGTGCCAGCAGCACAACGTACCGCGGGAGGGCAAGAGATACGCAGTATTTT.

This clone is a singleton in its sample. The genes are TRBV5-1 and TRBJ1-5; D gene uncertain. The length of the CDR3 is 13 residues. Trimming stripped 0 bases from V and 4 bases from J, with 5 bases between. Germline CDR1 SGHRS, CDR2 YFSETQ. The CDR3 DNA reads TGCGCCAGCAGCTTGGGTCCAAATCAGCCCCAGCATTTT. Translated: CASSLGPNQPQHF.

The gene calls are TRBV27 and TRBJ2-5; D is possibly TRBD2 (6 bases). Deletions cut 0 bases from V and 4 bases from J, with 12 bases between. There are 15 residues in the CDR3. Germline CDR1 reads MNHEY; CDR2 reads SMNVEV (reference sequence). The CDR3 is CASSLSAGGTETQYF. The CDR3 nucleotides read TGTGCCAGCAGTTTATCGGCAGGCGGGACAGAGACCCAGTACTTC.

CDR3 loop: CASSSSLAGGAGELFF. CDR3 DNA sequence: TGTGCCAGTAGTTCATCGCTAGCGGGAGGGGCCGGGGAGCTGTTTTTT. The chain joins TRBV19 to TRBJ2-2; the match to TRBD2 covers 12 bases. CDR1 and CDR2 (germline): LNHDA, SQIVND (reference sequence). Losses at the gene ends were 5 bases for V and 6 bases for J; bases not matched to a gene: 7. This CDR3 has 16 residues.

The rearrangement joins TRBV9 to TRBJ2-1, with TRBD2 matching 11 bases. This CDR3 is built from 17 residues. V shed 3 bases, J shed 0 bases, and the junction held 5 bases outside the gene matches. The V gene's germline CDR1 is SGDLS and CDR2 YYNGEE. This chain's CDR3 is CASSEEGLAVSYNEQFF. The CDR3 region has the DNA TGTGCCAGCAGCGAAGAGGGACTAGCGGTCTCCTACAATGAGCAGTTCTTC.

This chain links TRBV5-6 with TRBJ2-7, with 9 bases aligning to TRBD1. V dropped 0 bases and J dropped 5; count of bases not matched to a gene: 3. Germline V gives CDR1 SGHDT, CDR2 YYEEEE. The CDR3 covers 14 residues. The CDR3 DNA reads as TGTGCCAGCAGCTTGGGACAGGGGGTCCACGAGCAGTACTTC. Translation: CASSLGQGVHEQYF.

V and J are TRBV12-3 or TRBV12-4 and TRBJ2-3, with D tentatively TRBD1 (7 bases). V was trimmed by 3 bases and J by 8 bases, leaving 12 bases between them. This CDR3 has 13 residues. CDR3 amino acids: CASSFTQGGTQYF. The CDR3 DNA is TGTGCCAGCAGTTTTACCCAGGGGGGTACGCAGTATTTT.

The chain uses TRBV3-1 (or the pseudogene TRBV3-2) and TRBJ1-1, with D unclear. Germline V gene data show CDR1 as LGHDT and CDR2 as YNNKEL (reference sequence). Trimming shortened V by 4 bases and J by 6 bases, and 15 bases separated the two germline ends. The CDR3 extends over 14 amino acids. For the CDR3, the DNA is TGTGCCAGCAGCCCCAGGAGGCATTCCCCTGAAGCTTTCTTT. Translating it yields CASSPRRHSPEAFF.

The chain recombines TRBV10-2 with TRBJ2-2; D might be TRBD2 (5 bases). The ends were cut back, 4 bases at V and 7 bases at J, with 10 bases in the middle. The CDR3 is made up of 13 amino acids. Germline V lookup: CDR1 WSHSY, CDR2 SAAADI. The DNA of the CDR3 is TGCGCCAGCAGTGCATACGAGGGCGGGGAGCTGTTTTTT. Translated, it gives CASSAYEGGELFF.

The chain recombines TRBV9 with TRBJ1-5, with 8 bases identical to TRBD1. This CDR3 spans 15 amino acids. V trimming: 4 bases; J trimming: 7 bases; junction bases outside the gene matches: 10. Germline V lookup: CDR1 SGDLS, CDR2 YYNGEE. Here the CDR3 reads CASSPGGAGTQPQHF. CDR3 coding DNA: TGTGCCAGCAGCCCAGGGGGCGCGGGAACACAGCCCCAGCATTTT.

The rearrangement joins TRBV7-2 to TRBJ1-1, with a weak D call TRBD1 (6 bases). CDR1 SGHTA and CDR2 FQGNSA come from the germline V gene. V was cut by 3 bases and J by 0 bases, with 20 bases left in between. This CDR3 comprises 18 residues. CDR3 sequence (DNA): TGTGCCAGCAGCTTTCATCCCTGGGGGCGGATGGTGAACACTGAAGCTTTCTTT. Its protein is CASSFHPWGRMVNTEAFF.

The rearrangement uses TRBV5-6 and TRBJ1-1, with TRBD1 identical over 8 bases. CDR3 length equals 14 residues. Unmatched junction bases numbered 5, after V lost 2 bases and J lost 5 bases. Germline lookup yields CDR1 SGHDT and CDR2 YYEEEE. Here the CDR3 DNA reads TGTGCCAGCAGCTTCGGGACAGGCGGGACTGAAGCTTTCTTT. Translation: CASSFGTGGTEAFF.

The CDR3 loop is CASSQDLTNEKLFF. CDR3 nucleotide sequence: TGTGCCAGCAGCCAAGATCTAACTAATGAAAAACTGTTTTTT. This chain uses TRBV4-2 with TRBJ1-4; D call uncertain. This CDR3 spans 14 amino acids. Germline V gene data show CDR1 as LGHNA and CDR2 as YNFKEQ. The V and J ends lost 0 bases and 1 base respectively, with 3 bases between them.

V usage is TRBV7-2 and J usage is TRBJ2-7; D possibly corresponds to TRBD2 (6 bases). The CDR3 has 15 residues. Germline values: CDR1 SGHTA, CDR2 FQGNSA. The germline V and J ends were trimmed by 1 base and 5 bases, with 15 bases remaining between them. The DNA for the CDR3 is TGTGCCAGCAGCTTAGTGCTGGCGGGGAGACACGAGCAGTACTTC. This gives the protein CASSLVLAGRHEQYF.

The chain couples TRBV25-1 to TRBJ2-1; 7 bases line up with TRBD2. After removal of 4 bases from V and 4 bases from J, the junction contained 7 bases not matched to a gene. Germline-derived CDR1 and CDR2 are MGHDK and SYGVNS. CDR3 length: 15 residues. CDR3 sequence reads: CASSAGGLLYNEQFF. The CDR3 DNA is TGTGCCAGCAGTGCGGGGGGACTCTTATACAATGAGCAGTTCTTC.

This chain links TRBV7-2 with TRBJ2-1; TRBD2 might be the D (6 bases). Deletions cut 2 bases from V and 5 bases from J, with 19 bases between. The V gene's germline CDR1 is SGHTA and CDR2 FQGNSA. CDR3 size: 17 residues. CDR3 in amino acids: CASSLFLEGLMDNEQFF. CDR3 in DNA: TGTGCCAGCAGCTTATTCTTGGAGGGCCTTATGGACAATGAGCAGTTCTTC.

The chain employs TRBV6-5 and TRBJ2-1; D might be TRBD1 (6 bases). Germline V gene data show CDR1 as MNHEY and CDR2 as SVGAGI. The germline V and J ends were trimmed by 6 bases and 5 bases, with 11 bases remaining between them. The CDR3 has 13 amino acids. The CDR3 bases are TGTGCCAGCAGATCAAACAGGGACAATGAGCAGTTCTTC. It yields the protein CASRSNRDNEQFF.

The CDR3: CASSAVGGVEFF. The CDR3 nucleotides are TGTGCCAGCAGTGCTGTTGGCGGTGTAGAGTTCTTC. The chain employs TRBV2 and TRBJ2-1; D remains unclear. V was clipped by 4 bases and J by 14 bases, with 15 bases between them. This CDR3 has 12 residues. The germline V gene encodes CDR1 SNHLY and CDR2 FYNNEI.

The V and J genes are TRBV25-1 and TRBJ2-7, with TRBD1 matching 7 bases. With V trimmed by 9 bases and J by 3 bases, 5 bases remained unmatched. The V gene's germline CDR1 is MGHDK and CDR2 SYGVNS. The CDR3 contains 12 residues. This chain's CDR3 is CASRDRSYEQYF. CDR3 nucleotides: TGTGCCAGTCGGGACAGAAGCTACGAGCAGTACTTC.

In its sample, this clone was seen a few times. J is TRBJ1-6 and V is TRBV20-1; perhaps TRBD1 as D (6 bases). Germline loops: CDR1 DFQATT, CDR2 SNEGSKA (reference sequence). With 3 bases removed from V and 6 bases from J, the gap between germline ends came to 15 bases. The CDR3 is 15 residues long. CDR3 residues: CSASRRTVINSPLHF. CDR3 bases: TGCAGTGCTAGTCGTAGGACAGTCATTAATTCACCCCTCCACTTT.

The chain uses TRBV6-5 and TRBJ2-3; a possible D gene is TRBD2 (5 bases). V gave up 11 bases and J gave up 5 bases, with 20 bases separating them. Germline-derived CDR1 and CDR2 are MNHEY and SVGAGI. The CDR3 length is 14 residues. CDR3 nucleotide sequence: TGTGCCTCAGCCAGCGGATGGTCGGTAGATACGCAGTATTTT. This encodes CASASGWSVDTQYF.

The rearrangement links TRBV5-5 to TRBJ2-3; D is possibly TRBD2 (6 bases). CDR3 size: 16 residues. The germline CDR1 and CDR2 sequences are SGHKS and YYEKEE (reference sequence). Trimming pared 0 bases from V and 4 bases from J, leaving 15 bases between. CDR3 sequence reads: CASSLEGTPGADTQYF. CDR3 bases: TGTGCCAGCAGCTTGGAGGGGACGCCGGGGGCAGATACGCAGTATTTT.

This clone was seen just once. The genes are TRBV21-1 and TRBJ1-4. TRBV21-1 is listed as a pseudogene. This CDR3 region has 18 residues. The CDR3 here is CASSSGGAGIATNEKLFF. The CDR3 DNA reads TGTGCCAGCAGCTCGGGGGGAGCAGGGATTGCAACTAATGAAAAACTGTTTTTT.

The V and J genes are TRBV3-1 (or the pseudogene TRBV3-2) and TRBJ2-7; TRBD2 aligns across 11 bases. V trimming: 0 bases; J trimming: 4 bases; junction bases outside the gene matches: 5. Germline-derived CDR1 and CDR2 are LGHDT and YNNKEL (reference sequence). The CDR3 runs to 16 residues. The CDR3: CASSQDALAGGYEQYF. The CDR3 DNA follows: TGTGCCAGCAGCCAAGATGCGCTAGCGGGGGGATACGAGCAGTACTTC.

For the CDR3, the DNA is TGTGCCAGTAGATCCAGGGACTCCTACGAGCAGTACTTC. Translating gives CASRSRDSYEQYF. This chain connects TRBV19 to TRBJ2-7, with D perhaps matching TRBD1 (5 bases). The V and J ends lost 6 bases and 0 bases respectively, with 9 bases between them. CDR1 LNHDA and CDR2 SQIVND come from the germline V gene (reference sequence). CDR3 size: 13 residues.

The V call is TRBV7-2, the J call TRBJ2-1, with TRBD2 identical over 13 bases. CDR3 size: 18 residues. The germline CDR1 and CDR2 sequences are SGHTA and FQGNSA. The V segment lost 5 bases and the J segment 3 bases; nucleotides outside the gene matches: 10. The CDR3: CASSPARTSGRIYNEQFF. CDR3 coding DNA: TGTGCCAGCAGCCCTGCCCGGACTAGCGGGAGAATCTACAATGAGCAGTTCTTC.

This chain connects TRBV5-8 to TRBJ1-1, with a possible D match to TRBD1 (5 bases). V was clipped by 0 bases and J by 3 bases, with 9 bases between them. CDR3 length: 14 residues. CDR1 is SGHTS, CDR2 YDEGEE, per germline. The CDR3 spells CASSLVPGDTEAFF. The CDR3 DNA reads TGTGCCAGCAGCTTGGTGCCGGGGGACACTGAAGCTTTCTTT. Complete variable domain (other parts from reference TRBV5-8 and TRBJ1-1): EAGVTQSPTHLIKTRGQQATLRCSPISGHTSVYWYQQALGLGLQFLLWYDEGEERNRGNFPPRFSGRQFPNYSSELNVNALELEDSALYLCASSLVPGDTEAFFGQGTRLTVV.

V usage is TRBV6-1 and J usage is TRBJ1-1, with D unclear. V lost 2 bases and J 10 bases, leaving 11 bases between the germline ends. The CDR3 spans 12 residues. Germline V gene data show CDR1 as MNHNS and CDR2 as SASEGT. In DNA, the CDR3 is TGTGCCAGCAGTGAACTATCCTTCGGAGCTTTCTTT. Translated: CASSELSFGAFF.

The chain uses TRBV13 and TRBJ1-5, with D perhaps TRBD1 (6 bases). Germline assignment: CDR1 PRHDT and CDR2 FYEKMQ (reference sequence). CDR3 length equals 16 residues. V was cut by 4 bases and J by 0 bases, with 13 bases left in between. In nucleotides, the CDR3 is TGTGCCAGCAGCTCCTCCCGGGACAATAGCAATCAGCCCCAGCATTTT. Protein: CASSSSRDNSNQPQHF.

V gene TRBV3-1 (or the pseudogene TRBV3-2) combines with J gene TRBJ1-5; D unresolved. Between the trimmed V and J ends, which lost 1 base and 0 bases, there was a span of 16 bases. This CDR3 is 18 amino acids long. Germline V CDR1 and CDR2: LGHDT, YNNKEL (reference sequence). The CDR3 DNA is TGTGCCAGCAGCCAAGTTGTTTTACAGAGCTATAGCAATCAGCCCCAGCATTTT. Translated, it gives CASSQVVLQSYSNQPQHF.